This T cell receptor (beta chain) comes out of a study of T cells after yellow fever vaccination (dated by TCRdb to the late 2010s). In the study overall: The SMART-Seq v4 Ultra Low Input RNA kit was used to prepare libraries from fractions with low cell numbers. Two healthy male donors, one aged 18 to 30 and one aged 30 to 40 years, were included in the cohort. Bulk TCR alpha and beta repertoires were sequenced longitudinally to track T-cell clones before and after primary and booster YFV17D yellow fever vaccination. Blood samples were taken at several timepoints before and after primary and secondary immunization, and bulk PBMC replicates and cell subsets were isolated.

Looking up the germline V gene yields CDR1 ENHRY and CDR2 SYGVKD. From the cysteine through the phenylalanine, the CDR3 covers 14 amino acids. Only the CDR3 portion is preserved as DNA: 42 bases, with reading frame beginning at the first base. V and J are trimmed by 4 bases and 4 bases, and the gene matches miss 4 bases of the junction. TCRdb records Illumina NovaSeq 6000 as the sequencer. TCR cDNA was made using 5'RACE template switching, a step that added a universal primer site and unique molecular identifiers. Priming of cDNA synthesis was performed from both the TCR alpha and TCR beta constant segments. Library amplification involved two PCR steps, and the second step added sample barcodes and sequencing adapters. Sequencing of libraries was done on Illumina HiSeq 2500 (2x100 bp) or NovaSeq (2x150 bp). The authors' pipeline ran thus. MIGEC handled demultiplexing of reads and collapsing into UMI consensus sequences, while MiXCR performed V(D)J alignment. Clonotypes responding to the vaccine were identified with edgeR on replicate PBMC samples, with the criteria of FDR below 0.01 and a log2 fold change above 5 up to day 15. Bulk clonotypes were assigned CD4 or CD8 identity according to which sequenced CD4 or CD8 repertoire held them at higher abundance. Clones were called with MiXCR by TCRdb after fastp trimmed the public reads at Q25, and only in-frame beta chains were retained. Duplicate CDR3 protein sequences are folded into a single record with the most common DNA and genes. The authors' filters were not applied to this entry. The sample table holds some 300,000 distinct CDR3 sequences, of which about 10% were seen once. The ten top clones hold over 3% of the sample.

This clonotype was detected only a few times. The clone's antigen remains unknown. Base qualities are not provided; no much larger clone lies one nucleotide away. In the paper's terms, the treatment or condition label means: live attenuated yellow fever vaccine strain. A standard Ficoll-Paque protocol was used to isolate PBMCs from peripheral blood. Dynabeads CD4 and CD8 positive selection kits were used to isolate CD4 and CD8 T-cell fractions. RNA was extracted with TriZol from bulk PBMCs, CD4 and CD8 fractions, and dextramer-positive and dextramer-negative fractions. Study-wide findings and limitations: The study included only a couple of donors, which limits how far the findings can be generalized. After the booster, most clones that had expanded after primary vaccination were detected again (around 95% of CD4 and around 88% of CD8), suggesting broad maintenance of memory. Compared with the primary T-cell response, the secondary T-cell response was weaker but faster, peaking on day 5 rather than day 15. Because abundant contaminating clonotypes from the bulk population could be contained in FACS-sorted repertoires, computational filtering was required. A small share of clonotypes occurred in both CD4 and CD8 compartments, likely arising from convergent recombination.

The specimen comprised CD4+ T cells sorted from PBMCs, sampled 5 days after the yellow fever booster vaccination. The sequence was collected from a man in his late teens or twenties who received the YFV17D yellow fever vaccine. The chain was built from TRBV10-3 and TRBJ2-5; TRBD2 lines up with 9 middle nucleotides. The DNA sequence reads TGTGCCATCAGTGGCGGCGGGGGGGGAGAGACCCAGTACTTC. Translated, it reads CAISGGGGGETQYF.